These 5 T cell receptor beta chains share one sample of origin, sequenced in a study of patients and donors after allogeneic stem cell transplantation. TCRdb recomputed calls from the RT-PCR reads with MiXCR, one row per CDR3 protein. The sample consists of over 130,000 distinct CDR3 sequences, 30% to 45% of them appearing once. Input material: blood, either unsorted or a sorted T cell fraction (not recorded which). The source is a human donor who was either an allogeneic HSCT recipient or a stem cell or donor lymphocyte infusion donor (not recorded which). It is not recorded whose cells these are; they may come from a transplant donor.

V and J are TRBV5-1 and TRBJ1-2, with 8 bases fitting TRBD1. Germline CDR1 SGHRS, CDR2 YFSETQ. The CDR3 consists of 16 residues. V lost 4 bases to trimming and J lost 7 bases; unmatched junction nucleotides: 15. The CDR3 here is CASSAGTGRELFGYTF. The CDR3 nucleotides read TGCGCCAGCAGCGCCGGGACAGGAAGGGAACTGTTTGGCTACACCTTC.

This chain links TRBV5-1 with TRBJ1-3; TRBD1 aligns across 7 bases. CDR3 length: 14 amino acids. J was trimmed by 2 bases and V by 4 bases; bases with no gene match: 3. CDR1 and CDR2 (germline): SGHRS, YFSETQ. The CDR3 DNA sequence: TGCGCCAGCAGCCCAGGGACAGCTGGAAACACCATATATTTT. It encodes CASSPGTAGNTIYF.

In DNA, the CDR3 is TGTGCCAGCAAGGGACAGCCGAACACTGAAGCTTTCTTT. This encodes CASKGQPNTEAFF. V gene TRBV25-1 combines with J gene TRBJ1-1; 7 nucleotides agree with TRBD1. The CDR3 runs to 13 residues. V shed 7 bases and J 1 base; nucleotides not matched to a gene: 3. Germline CDR1 and CDR2: MGHDK and SYGVNS.

The V call is TRBV6-5, the J call TRBJ1-3; D gene unclear. V was clipped by 2 bases and J by 7 bases, with 18 bases between them. Germline CDR1 MNHEY, CDR2 SVGAGI. The CDR3 extends over 16 amino acids. CDR3 nucleotide sequence: TGTGCCAGCAGTTACAGGTCCAGTAACCCTAGTAACACCATATATTTT. This encodes CASSYRSSNPSNTIYF.

The chain joins TRBV6-1 to TRBJ2-7, with D perhaps matching TRBD1 (6 bases). This CDR3 has 16 amino acids. Germline CDR1 reads MNHNS; CDR2 reads SASEGT. Trimming took off 0 bases at V and 5 bases at J, with 17 bases between the two ends. This CDR3 reads CASSEALARGVDEQYF. The CDR3 DNA follows: TGTGCCAGCAGTGAAGCGCTAGCCAGGGGTGTCGACGAGCAGTACTTC.